The 9 T cell receptor beta chains below were found in one sample sequenced in a study of blood T cells in healthy people across ages. The use of a sample-barcoded 5' primer and a J-beta primer mix characterized a second PCR of 7 to 11 cycles. MiXCR, applied by TCRdb to the 5' RACE reads, yields one record per CDR3 protein. Here the sample spans hundreds of thousands of distinct CDR3 sequences, approximately 30% being singletons. Material for sequencing was blood. These receptors originate from an elderly woman in good health.

The chain carries TRBV7-6 and TRBJ2-5; 8 bases map to TRBD1. V dropped 5 bases and J dropped 4; count of bases not matched to a gene: 6. There are 14 residues in the CDR3. Germline V CDR1 and CDR2: SGHVS, FNYEAQ. The CDR3 protein is CASSLDREGETQYF. CDR3 DNA sequence: TGTGCCAGCAGCCTGGACAGGGAAGGAGAGACCCAGTACTTC.

This clonotype has ten or more counts. This chain joins TRBV7-2 and TRBJ1-2; D is possibly TRBD1 (6 bases). Germline V gene sequence: CDR1 SGHTA, CDR2 FQGNSA. This CDR3 has 14 residues. V lost 8 bases to trimming and J lost 4 bases, with 17 bases between them. For the CDR3, the DNA is TGTGCCAGCGGGCGATCCGGGACAATCTATGGCTACACCTTC. This encodes CASGRSGTIYGYTF.

This clonotype was found a few times. This chain links TRBV5-1 with TRBJ1-5; TRBD1 is a possible D gene (6 bases). V lost 0 bases and J lost 2, with 18 bases in between. CDR3 length: 18 amino acids. CDR1 is SGHRS, CDR2 YFSETQ, per germline. CDR3 loop: CASSLGPAGASGNQPQHF. DNA for the CDR3: TGCGCCAGCAGCTTGGGACCCGCGGGGGCGAGCGGCAATCAGCCCCAGCATTTT.

The rearrangement uses TRBV15 and TRBJ2-7; tentative D call: TRBD2 (5 bases). Trimming stripped 0 bases from V and 5 bases from J, with 17 bases between. The CDR3 is 16 residues long. Germline loops: CDR1 LNHNV, CDR2 YYDKDF (reference sequence). The CDR3: CATSREISEGSNEQYF. The CDR3 coding sequence is TGTGCCACCAGCAGAGAAATCTCTGAGGGCTCTAACGAGCAGTACTTC.

The sample holds many counts of this clonotype. This sequence joins TRBV20-1 and TRBJ2-5; possible D gene TRBD2, 7 bases. Looked up from germline, CDR1 is DFQATT and CDR2 is SNEGSKA (reference sequence). This CDR3 is built from 14 residues. Between the trimmed V and J ends, which lost 6 bases and 5 bases, there was a span of 19 bases. The CDR3 DNA sequence: TGCAGTGCCACCGGTGGGGGGGGCTACGAGACCCAGTACTTC. This codes for CSATGGGGYETQYF.

This clonotype was counted at least ten times. The CDR3 loop reads CASSGQGTYEQYF. CDR3 coding DNA: TGTGCCAGCAGTGGGCAGGGCACCTACGAGCAGTACTTC. This sequence joins TRBV6-2 or TRBV6-3 and TRBJ2-7, with D maybe TRBD1 (5 bases). This CDR3 spans 13 amino acids. Germline assignment: CDR1 MNHEY and CDR2 SVGEGT. V lost 5 bases, J lost 2 bases, and 10 bases lay in between.

Note on this clonotype: A read error may be the cause here, since a much bigger clone is one base away. The chain is built from TRBV9 and TRBJ1-2; D is perhaps TRBD1 (5 bases). CDR3 size: 14 residues. From germline, CDR1 is SGDLS and CDR2 YYNGEE. CDR3 sequence: CARSVEGLDYGYTF. The DNA of the CDR3 is TGTGCCAGAAGCGTAGAGGGGCTTGACTATGGCTACACCTTC.

This clonotype was seen more than once but under ten times. A read error may explain this, as a much larger clone is one base away. The rearrangement joins TRBV7-3 to TRBJ1-1; D is ambiguous. CDR3 length: 13 amino acids. The germline CDR1 and CDR2 sequences are SGHTA and FQGTGA. CDR3 nucleotides: TGTGCCAGCAGCCAGGCACGGAACGCTGAAGCTTTCTTT. This translates into CASSQARNAEAFF.

This clonotype was picked up many times. CDR3 sequence: CASSLVWGYAFF. The CDR3 DNA reads as TGTGCCAGCAGCTTAGTCTGGGGGTATGCTTTCTTT. The chain couples TRBV7-2 to TRBJ1-1; weak D call: TRBD1 (5 bases). The CDR3 extends over 12 amino acids. V lost 1 base, J lost 11 bases, and 11 bases lay in between. Germline V gene lookup returns CDR1 SGHTA and CDR2 FQGNSA.